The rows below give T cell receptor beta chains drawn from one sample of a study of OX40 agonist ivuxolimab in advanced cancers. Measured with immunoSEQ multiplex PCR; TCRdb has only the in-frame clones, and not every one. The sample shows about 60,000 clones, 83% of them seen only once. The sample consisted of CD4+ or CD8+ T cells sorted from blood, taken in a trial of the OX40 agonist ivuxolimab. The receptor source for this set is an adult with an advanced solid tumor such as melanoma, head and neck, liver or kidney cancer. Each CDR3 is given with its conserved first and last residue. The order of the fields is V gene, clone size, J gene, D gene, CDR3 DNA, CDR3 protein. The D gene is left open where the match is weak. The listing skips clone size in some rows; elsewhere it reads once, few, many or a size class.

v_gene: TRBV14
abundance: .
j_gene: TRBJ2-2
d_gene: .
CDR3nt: TGTGCCAGCAGCCAAGAACTAGACGGGGAGCTGTTTTTT
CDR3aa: CASSQELDGELFF

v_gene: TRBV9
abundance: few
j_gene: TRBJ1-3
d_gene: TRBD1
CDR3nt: TGTGCCAGCAGCCGGGGGACAGGGCACAGAAACTCTGGAAACACCATATATTTT
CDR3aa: CASSRGTGHRNSGNTIYF

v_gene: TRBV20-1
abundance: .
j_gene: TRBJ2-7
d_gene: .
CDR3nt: TGCAGTGCCCGAGGACTAAACGAGCAGTACTTC
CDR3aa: CSARGLNEQYF

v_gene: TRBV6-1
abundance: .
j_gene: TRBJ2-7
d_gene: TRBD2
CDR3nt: TGTGCCAGCAGGAACCTAGCGGGGGGGCCCGGGGAGCAGTACTTC
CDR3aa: CASRNLAGGPGEQYF

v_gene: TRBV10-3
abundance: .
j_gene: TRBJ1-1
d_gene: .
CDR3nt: TGTGCCATCAGTGACAGGGGCCAAGGGTACACTGAAGCTTTCTTT
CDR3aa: CAISDRGQGYTEAFF

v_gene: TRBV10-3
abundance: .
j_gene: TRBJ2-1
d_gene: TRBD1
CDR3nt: TGTGCCATCCAGGGGGCGCAGGGCTACAATGAGCAGTTCTTC
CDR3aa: CAIQGAQGYNEQFF

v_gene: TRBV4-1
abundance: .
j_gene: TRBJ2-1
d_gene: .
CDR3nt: TGCGCCAGCAGCCTCCCCCAACCCCTCTACAATGAGCAGTTCTTC
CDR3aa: CASSLPQPLYNEQFF

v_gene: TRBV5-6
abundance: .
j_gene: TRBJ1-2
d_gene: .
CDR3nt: TGTGCCAGCAGGTGGGGGATGGGGAACTATGGCTACACCTTC
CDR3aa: CASRWGMGNYGYTF

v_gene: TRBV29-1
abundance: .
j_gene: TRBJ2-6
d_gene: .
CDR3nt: TGCAGCGTTGTTGCGGGGTTGAGCTCGTCTGGGGCCAACGTCCTGACTTTC
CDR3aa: CSVVAGLSSSGANVLTF

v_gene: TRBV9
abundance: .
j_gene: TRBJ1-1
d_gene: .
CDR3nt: TGTGCCAGCAGCGGGGGTCGTGGGGGCAACACTGAAGCTTTCTTT
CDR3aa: CASSGGRGGNTEAFF

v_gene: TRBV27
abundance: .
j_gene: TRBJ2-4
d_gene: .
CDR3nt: TGTGCCAGCAGTTTGAACGGGGCCGGGAAAAACATTCAGTACTTC
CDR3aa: CASSLNGAGKNIQYF

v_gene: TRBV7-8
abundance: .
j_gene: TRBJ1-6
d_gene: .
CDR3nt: TGTGCCAGCAGCCCCAGTCGCGGGGGTTCACCCCTCCACTTT
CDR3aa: CASSPSRGGSPLHF

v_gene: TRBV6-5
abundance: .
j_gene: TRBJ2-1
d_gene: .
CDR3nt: TGTGCCAGCAGTTCCTTAAGGACGGCCCCCTACAATGAGCAGTTCTTC
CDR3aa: CASSSLRTAPYNEQFF

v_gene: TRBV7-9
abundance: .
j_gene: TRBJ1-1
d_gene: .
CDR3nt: TGTGCCAGCACTGACAGGAAGGGGAACACTGAAGCTTTCTTT
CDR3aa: CASTDRKGNTEAFF

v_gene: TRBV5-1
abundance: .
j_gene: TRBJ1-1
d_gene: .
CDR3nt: TGCGCCAGCAGCTCAGGGTCCGGATTTCAGGTGGGCACTGAAGCTTTCTTT
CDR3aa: CASSSGSGFQVGTEAFF

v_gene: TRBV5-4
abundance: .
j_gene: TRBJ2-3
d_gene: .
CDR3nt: TGTGCCAGCGAGGGTCCTGGAGGGGCAGATACGCAGTATTTT
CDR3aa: CASEGPGGADTQYF

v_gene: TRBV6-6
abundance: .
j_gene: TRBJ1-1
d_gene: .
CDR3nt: TGTGCCAGCAGAAGACAGGCTGAAGCTTTCTTT
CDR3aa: CASRRQAEAFF

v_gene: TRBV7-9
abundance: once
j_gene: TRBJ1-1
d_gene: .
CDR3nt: TGTGCCAGCAGCTTAAGACAGGTATACACTGAAGCTTTCTTT
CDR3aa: CASSLRQVYTEAFF

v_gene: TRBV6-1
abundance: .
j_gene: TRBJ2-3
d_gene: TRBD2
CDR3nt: TGTGCCAGCATGACTAGCCGCGTTGCAGATACGCAGTATTTT
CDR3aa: CASMTSRVADTQYF

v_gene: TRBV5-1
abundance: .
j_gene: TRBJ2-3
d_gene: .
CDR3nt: TGCGCCAGCAGCCGACAGACAGGCACAGATACGCAGTATTTT
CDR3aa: CASSRQTGTDTQYF

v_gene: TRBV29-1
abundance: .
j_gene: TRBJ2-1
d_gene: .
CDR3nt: TGCAGCGTCGCCCCTGGAGGGGACAATGAGCAGTTCTTC
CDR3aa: CSVAPGGDNEQFF

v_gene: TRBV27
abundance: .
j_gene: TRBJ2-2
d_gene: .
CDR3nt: TGTGCCAGCAGTTTCAGGAACACCGGGGAGCTGTTTTTT
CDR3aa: CASSFRNTGELFF

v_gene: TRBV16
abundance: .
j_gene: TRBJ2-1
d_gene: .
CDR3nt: TGTGCCAGCAGCCAATTCAATGAGCAGTTCTTC
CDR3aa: CASSQFNEQFF

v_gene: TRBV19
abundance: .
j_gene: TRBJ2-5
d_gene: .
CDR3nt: TGTGCCAGCAACTACTTAGGGGGAGAGACCCAGTACTTC
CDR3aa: CASNYLGGETQYF

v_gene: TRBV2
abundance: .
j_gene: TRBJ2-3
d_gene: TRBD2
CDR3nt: TGTGCCAGCAGTTTTGGGACTAGTCGAGACACAGATACGCAGTATTTT
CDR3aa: CASSFGTSRDTDTQYF

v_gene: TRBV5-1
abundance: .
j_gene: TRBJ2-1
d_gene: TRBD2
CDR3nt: TGCGCCAGCAGCCCTATGCCTCCGCTACGTAGCGGGGATTACAATGAGCAGTTCTTC
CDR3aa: CASSPMPPLRSGDYNEQFF

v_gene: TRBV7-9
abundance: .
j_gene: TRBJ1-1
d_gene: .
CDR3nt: TGTGCCAGCAGCTTCGGGGATAACACTGAAGCTTTCTTT
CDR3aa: CASSFGDNTEAFF

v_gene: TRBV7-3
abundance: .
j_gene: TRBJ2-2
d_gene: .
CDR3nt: TGTGCCAGCAGCTTCGGACAGACCGGGGAGCTGTTTTTT
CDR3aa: CASSFGQTGELFF

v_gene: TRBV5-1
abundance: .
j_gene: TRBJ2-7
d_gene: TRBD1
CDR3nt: TGCGCCAGCAGCTTCGGGACAGGGATTCGGGACGAGCAGTACTTC
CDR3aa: CASSFGTGIRDEQYF

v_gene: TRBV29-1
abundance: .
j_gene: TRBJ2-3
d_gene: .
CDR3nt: TGCAGCGTTCCCCCCCGTCAGGCGGGCACAGATACGCAGTATTTT
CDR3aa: CSVPPRQAGTDTQYF

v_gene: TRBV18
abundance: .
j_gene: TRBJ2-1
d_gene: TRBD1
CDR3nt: TGTGCCAGCTCCGACCGGGACAGGGTAGGCTACAATGAGCAGTTCTTC
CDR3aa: CASSDRDRVGYNEQFF

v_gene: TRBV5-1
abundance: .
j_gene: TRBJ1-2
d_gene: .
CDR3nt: TGCGCCAGCAGCGTACTCTCAGGGTTTGGCTACACCTTC
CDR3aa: CASSVLSGFGYTF

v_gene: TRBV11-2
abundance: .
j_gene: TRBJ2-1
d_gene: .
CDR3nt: TGTGCCAGCAGTCCCTTGGCGTATGAGCAGTTCTTC
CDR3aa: CASSPLAYEQFF

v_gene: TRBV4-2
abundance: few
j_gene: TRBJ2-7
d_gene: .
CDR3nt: TGTGCCAGCAGCCAAGTACAGGGAGGGTCCTACGAGCAGTACTTC
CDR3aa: CASSQVQGGSYEQYF

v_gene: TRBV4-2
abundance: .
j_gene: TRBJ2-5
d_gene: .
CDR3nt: TGTGCCAGCAGCCAAGTAGGGACCGAAGAGACCCAGTACTTC
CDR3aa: CASSQVGTEETQYF

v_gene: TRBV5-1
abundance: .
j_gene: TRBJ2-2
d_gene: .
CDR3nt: TGCGCCAGCGCGGTTGTGACTGACACCGGGGAGCTGTTTTTT
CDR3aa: CASAVVTDTGELFF

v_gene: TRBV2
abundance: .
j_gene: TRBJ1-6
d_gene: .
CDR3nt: TGTGCCAGCGGAACAGGCCTCGGGGGTTCACCCCTCCACTTT
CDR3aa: CASGTGLGGSPLHF

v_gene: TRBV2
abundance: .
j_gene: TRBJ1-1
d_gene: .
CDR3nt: TGTGCCAGCAGTGAAGGGGCTACAGGGAGCGCTTTCTTT
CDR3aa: CASSEGATGSAFF

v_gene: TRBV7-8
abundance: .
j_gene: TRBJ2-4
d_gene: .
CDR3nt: TGTGCCAGCAGCTTATTAGGAGGGACGTTAAACATTCAGTACTTC
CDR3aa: CASSLLGGTLNIQYF

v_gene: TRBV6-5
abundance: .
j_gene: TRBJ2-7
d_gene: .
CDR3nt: TGTGCCAGCAGTTATGGGGTCAGCCTTCCCTACGAGCAGTACTTC
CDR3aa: CASSYGVSLPYEQYF

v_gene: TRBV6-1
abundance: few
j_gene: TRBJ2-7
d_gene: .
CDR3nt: TGTGCCAGCAGTGAATTTCTGGGGAGCTCCTACGAGCAGTACTTC
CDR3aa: CASSEFLGSSYEQYF

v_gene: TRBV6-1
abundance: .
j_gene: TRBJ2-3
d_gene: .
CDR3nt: TGTGCCAGCAGGGACCGGGATACGCAGTATTTT
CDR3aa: CASRDRDTQYF

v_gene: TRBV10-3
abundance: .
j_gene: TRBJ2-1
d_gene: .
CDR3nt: TGTGCCATCAGTGAGTCAGGGGGGGCTACCTACAATGAGCAGTTCTTC
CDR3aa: CAISESGGATYNEQFF

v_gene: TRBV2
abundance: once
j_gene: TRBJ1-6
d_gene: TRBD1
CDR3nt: TGTGCCAGCATTGGGACAGGGGAGTTGGCACCCCTCCACTTT
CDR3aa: CASIGTGELAPLHF

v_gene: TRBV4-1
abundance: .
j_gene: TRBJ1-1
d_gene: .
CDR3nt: TGCGCCAGCAGCCAACCCACAGGGAGGAATGAAGCTTTCTTT
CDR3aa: CASSQPTGRNEAFF

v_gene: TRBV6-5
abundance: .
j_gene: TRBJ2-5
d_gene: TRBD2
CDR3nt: TGTGCCAGCAGTTCCCTAGCGGGGGCGAGGGAGACCCAGTACTTC
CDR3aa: CASSSLAGARETQYF

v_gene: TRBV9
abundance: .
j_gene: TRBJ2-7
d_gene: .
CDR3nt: TGTGCCAGCAGCGTAGGGACAGCCTACGAGCAGTACTTC
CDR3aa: CASSVGTAYEQYF

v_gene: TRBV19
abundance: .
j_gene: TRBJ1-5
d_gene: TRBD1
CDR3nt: TGTGCCAGTAGTACATCGGGACAGGGTTCGGGGCAGCCCCAGCATTTT
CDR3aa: CASSTSGQGSGQPQHF

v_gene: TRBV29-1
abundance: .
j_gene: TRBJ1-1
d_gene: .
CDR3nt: TGCAGCGTTGCCGGTTACACTGAAGCTTTCTTT
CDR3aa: CSVAGYTEAFF

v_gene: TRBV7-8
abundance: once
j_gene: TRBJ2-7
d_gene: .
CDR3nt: TGTGCCAGCAGCATAAACCGGGACCCGGGGGTCGGTTGGCACTACGAGCAGTACTTC
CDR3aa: CASSINRDPGVGWHYEQYF

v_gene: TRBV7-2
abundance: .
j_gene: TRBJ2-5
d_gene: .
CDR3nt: TGTGCCAGCAGCTTAGGGGGAAAACAAGAGACCCAGTACTTC
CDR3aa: CASSLGGKQETQYF

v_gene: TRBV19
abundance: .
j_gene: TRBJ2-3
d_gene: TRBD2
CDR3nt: TGTGCCAGTGCCCTCGGGACTAGCGGGCGTACGCAGTATTTT
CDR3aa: CASALGTSGRTQYF

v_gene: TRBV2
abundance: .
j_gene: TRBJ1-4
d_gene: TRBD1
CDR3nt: TGTGCCAGCAGAGAGACAGGGGGCGGTAGTGAAAAACTGTTTTTT
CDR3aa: CASRETGGGSEKLFF